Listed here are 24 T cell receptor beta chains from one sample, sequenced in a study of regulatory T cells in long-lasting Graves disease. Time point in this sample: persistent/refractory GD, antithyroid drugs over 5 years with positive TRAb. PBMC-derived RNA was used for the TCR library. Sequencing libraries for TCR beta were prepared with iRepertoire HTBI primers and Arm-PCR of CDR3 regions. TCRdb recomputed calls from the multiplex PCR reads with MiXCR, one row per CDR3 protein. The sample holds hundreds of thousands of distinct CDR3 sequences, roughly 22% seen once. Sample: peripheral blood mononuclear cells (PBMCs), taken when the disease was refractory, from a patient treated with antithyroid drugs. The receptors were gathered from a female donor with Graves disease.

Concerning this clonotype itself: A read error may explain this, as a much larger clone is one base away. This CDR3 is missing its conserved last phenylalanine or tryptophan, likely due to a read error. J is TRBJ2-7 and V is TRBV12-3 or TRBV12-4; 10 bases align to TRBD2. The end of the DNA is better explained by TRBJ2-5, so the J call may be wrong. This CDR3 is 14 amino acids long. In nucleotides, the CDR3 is TGTGCCAGCAGTTGGGGACTAGCGTGGGAGACCCAGTACCTC. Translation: CASSWGLAWETQYL.

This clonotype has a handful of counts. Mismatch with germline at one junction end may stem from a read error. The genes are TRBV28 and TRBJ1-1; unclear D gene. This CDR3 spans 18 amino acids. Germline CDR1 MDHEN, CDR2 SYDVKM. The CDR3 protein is CAGSLWEMSSAPNTEAFF. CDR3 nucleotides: TGTGCCGGCAGTTTATGGGAGATGTCGTCGGCACCGAACACTGAAGCTTTCTTT.

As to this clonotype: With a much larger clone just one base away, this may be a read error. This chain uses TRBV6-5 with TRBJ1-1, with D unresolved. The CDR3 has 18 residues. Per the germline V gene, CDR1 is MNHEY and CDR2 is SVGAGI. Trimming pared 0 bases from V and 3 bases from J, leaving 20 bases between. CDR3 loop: CASSYSMARIVEDTEAFF. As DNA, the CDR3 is TGTGCCAGCAGTTACTCGATGGCGCGTATCGTCGAGGACACTGAAGCTTTCTTT.

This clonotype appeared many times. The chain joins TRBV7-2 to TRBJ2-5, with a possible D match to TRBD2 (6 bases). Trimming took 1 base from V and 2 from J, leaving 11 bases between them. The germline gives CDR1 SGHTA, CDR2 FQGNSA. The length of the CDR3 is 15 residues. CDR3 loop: CASSLVAGRQETQYF. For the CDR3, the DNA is TGTGCCAGCAGCTTAGTGGCGGGACGTCAAGAGACCCAGTACTTC.

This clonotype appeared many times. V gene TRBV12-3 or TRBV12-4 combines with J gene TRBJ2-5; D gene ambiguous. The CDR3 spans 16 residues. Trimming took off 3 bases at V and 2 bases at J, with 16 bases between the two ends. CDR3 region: CASSFGMNFLQETQYF. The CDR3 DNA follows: TGTGCCAGCAGTTTCGGTATGAATTTTTTGCAAGAGACCCAGTACTTC.

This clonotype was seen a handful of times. The CDR3: CASSPRGSGTHNYGYTF. As DNA, the CDR3 is TGTGCCAGCAGCCCCCGGGGTTCAGGGACCCATAACTATGGCTACACCTTC. The chain employs TRBV13 and TRBJ1-2; tentatively, D is TRBD1 (5 bases). The CDR3 is made up of 17 amino acids. Trimming took 5 bases from V and 1 from J, leaving 20 bases between them. Germline values: CDR1 PRHDT, CDR2 FYEKMQ (reference sequence).

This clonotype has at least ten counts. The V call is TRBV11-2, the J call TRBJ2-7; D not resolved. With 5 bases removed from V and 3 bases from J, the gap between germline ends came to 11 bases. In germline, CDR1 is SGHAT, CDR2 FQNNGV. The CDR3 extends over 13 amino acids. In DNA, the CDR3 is TGTGCCAGCAGCCGAGACGTCAACTACGAGCAGTACTTC. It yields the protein CASSRDVNYEQYF.

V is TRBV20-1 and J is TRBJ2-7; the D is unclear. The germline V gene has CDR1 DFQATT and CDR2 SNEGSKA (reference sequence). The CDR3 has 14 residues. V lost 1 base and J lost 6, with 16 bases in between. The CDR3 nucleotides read TGCAGTGCTAGAGCAACCCCCCTGTCTTCCGAGCAGTACTTC. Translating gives CSARATPLSSEQYF.

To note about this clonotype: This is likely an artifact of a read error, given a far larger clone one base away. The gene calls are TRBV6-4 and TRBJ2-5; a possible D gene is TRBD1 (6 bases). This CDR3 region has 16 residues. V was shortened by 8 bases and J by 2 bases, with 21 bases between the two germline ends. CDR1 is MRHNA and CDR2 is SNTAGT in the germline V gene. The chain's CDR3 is CASGYPGTPAQETQYF. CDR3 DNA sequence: TGTGCCAGCGGTTACCCCGGGACACCGGCACAAGAGACCCAGTACTTC.

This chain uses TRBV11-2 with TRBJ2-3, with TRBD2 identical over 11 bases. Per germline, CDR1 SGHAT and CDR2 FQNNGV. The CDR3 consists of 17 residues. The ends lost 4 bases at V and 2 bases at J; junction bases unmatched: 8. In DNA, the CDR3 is TGTGCCAGCAGCTCGGGGACTAGCGGAACGTACACAGATACGCAGTATTTT. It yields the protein CASSSGTSGTYTDTQYF.

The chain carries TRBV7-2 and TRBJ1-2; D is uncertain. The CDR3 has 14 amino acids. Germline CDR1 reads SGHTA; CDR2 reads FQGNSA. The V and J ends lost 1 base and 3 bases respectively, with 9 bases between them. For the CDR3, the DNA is TGTGCCAGCAGCTTAGAGTCCGGGGACTATGGCTACACCTTC. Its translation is CASSLESGDYGYTF.

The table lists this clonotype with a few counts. This CDR3 is CASSLGGHNTDTQYF. The CDR3 nucleotides read TGTGCCAGCAGTTTAGGCGGACATAACACAGATACGCAGTATTTT. The V call is TRBV12-3 or TRBV12-4, the J call TRBJ2-3, with D possibly TRBD1 on 5 matching bases. This CDR3 is 15 amino acids long. V lost 1 base to trimming and J lost 2 bases, with 10 bases between them.

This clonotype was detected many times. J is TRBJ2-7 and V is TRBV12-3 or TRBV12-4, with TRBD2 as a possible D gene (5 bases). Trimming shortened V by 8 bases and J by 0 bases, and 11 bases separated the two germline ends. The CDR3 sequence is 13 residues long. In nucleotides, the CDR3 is TGTGCCAGCGCTAGGGAGAGCTCCTACGAGCAGTACTTC. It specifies CASARESSYEQYF.

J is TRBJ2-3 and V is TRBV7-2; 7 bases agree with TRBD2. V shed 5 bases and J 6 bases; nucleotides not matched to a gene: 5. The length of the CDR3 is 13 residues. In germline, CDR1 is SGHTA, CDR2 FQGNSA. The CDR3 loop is CASSARGVDTQYF. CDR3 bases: TGTGCCAGCAGCGCTCGGGGGGTTGATACGCAGTATTTT.

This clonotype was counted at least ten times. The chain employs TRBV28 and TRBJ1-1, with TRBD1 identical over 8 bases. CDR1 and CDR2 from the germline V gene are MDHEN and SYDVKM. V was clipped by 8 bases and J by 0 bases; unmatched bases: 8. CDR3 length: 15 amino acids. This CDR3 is CASGTGGIMNTEAFF. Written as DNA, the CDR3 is TGTGCCAGCGGGACAGGCGGGATAATGAACACTGAAGCTTTCTTT.

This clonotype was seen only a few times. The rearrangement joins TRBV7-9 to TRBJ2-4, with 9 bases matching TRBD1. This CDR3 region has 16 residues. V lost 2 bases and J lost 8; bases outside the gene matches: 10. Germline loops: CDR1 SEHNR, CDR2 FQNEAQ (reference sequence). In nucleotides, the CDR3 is TGTGCCAGCAGCTTAATTAGCGGACAGGGGACCCACATTCAGTACTTC. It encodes CASSLISGQGTHIQYF.

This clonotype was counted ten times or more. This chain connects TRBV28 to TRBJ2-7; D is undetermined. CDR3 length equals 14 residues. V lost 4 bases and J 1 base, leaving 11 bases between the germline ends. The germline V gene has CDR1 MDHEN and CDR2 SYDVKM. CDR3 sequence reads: CASSSKMGSYEQYF. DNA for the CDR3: TGTGCCAGCAGTTCCAAGATGGGGTCCTACGAGCAGTACTTC.

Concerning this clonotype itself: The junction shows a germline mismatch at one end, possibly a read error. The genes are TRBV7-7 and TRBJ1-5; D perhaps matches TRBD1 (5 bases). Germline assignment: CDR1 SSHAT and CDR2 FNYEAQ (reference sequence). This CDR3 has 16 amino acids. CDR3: CASSLGAGWSNQPQHF. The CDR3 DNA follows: TGTGCTAGCAGCTTAGGTGCAGGGTGGAGCAATCAGCCCCAGCATTTT. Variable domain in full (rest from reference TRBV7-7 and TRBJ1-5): GAGVSQSPRYKVTKRGQDVTLRCDPISSHATLYWYQQALGQGPEFLTYFNYEAQPDKSGLPSDRFSAERPEGSISTLTIQRTEQRDSAMYRCASSLGAGWSNQPQHFGDGTRLSIL.

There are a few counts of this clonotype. The CDR3 region has the DNA TGTGCCAGCAGCCCCCACAGGGGGAACACTGAAGCTTTCTTT. Translation gives CASSPHRGNTEAFF. J is TRBJ1-1 and V is TRBV7-2; 7 nucleotides line up with TRBD1. Germline V CDR1 and CDR2: SGHTA, FQGNSA. This CDR3 is 14 amino acids long. The V gene end was trimmed by 5 bases and the J gene end by 1 base; junction bases not matched to a gene: 4.

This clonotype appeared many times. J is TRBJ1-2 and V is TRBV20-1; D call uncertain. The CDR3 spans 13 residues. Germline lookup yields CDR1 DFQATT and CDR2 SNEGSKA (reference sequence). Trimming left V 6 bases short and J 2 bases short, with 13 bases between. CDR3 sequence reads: CSAGSLSNYGYTF. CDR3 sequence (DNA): TGCAGTGCCGGGAGCCTGTCAAACTATGGCTACACCTTC.

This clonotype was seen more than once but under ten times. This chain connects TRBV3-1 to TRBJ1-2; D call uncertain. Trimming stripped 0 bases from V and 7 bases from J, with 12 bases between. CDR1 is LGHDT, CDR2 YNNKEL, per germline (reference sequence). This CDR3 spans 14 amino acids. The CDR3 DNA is TGTGCCAGCAGCCAAGATAATAGCAGGCCTGGCTACACCTTC. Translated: CASSQDNSRPGYTF.

The CDR3 region is CASSLTSYRGGNTGELFF. The CDR3, as DNA: TGTGCCAGCAGCCTAACTTCCTATAGGGGAGGGAACACCGGGGAGCTGTTTTTT. The gene calls are TRBV7-2 and TRBJ2-2, with D perhaps matching TRBD2 (6 bases). Germline V gene data show CDR1 as SGHTA and CDR2 as FQGNSA. The CDR3 is 18 residues long. Deletions cut 5 bases from V and 1 base from J, with 20 bases between.

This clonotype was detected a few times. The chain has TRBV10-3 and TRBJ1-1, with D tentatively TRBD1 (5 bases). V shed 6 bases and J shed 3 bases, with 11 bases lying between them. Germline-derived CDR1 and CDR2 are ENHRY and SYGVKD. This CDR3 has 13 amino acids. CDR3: CAIRPGPDTEAFF. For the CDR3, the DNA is TGTGCCATCAGGCCGGGGCCGGACACTGAAGCTTTCTTT.

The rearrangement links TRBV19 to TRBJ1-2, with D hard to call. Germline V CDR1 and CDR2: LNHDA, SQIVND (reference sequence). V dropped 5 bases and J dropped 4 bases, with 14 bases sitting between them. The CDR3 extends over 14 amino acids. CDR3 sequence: CASSPPGVLYGYTF. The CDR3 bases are TGTGCCAGTAGTCCTCCAGGAGTACTCTATGGCTACACCTTC. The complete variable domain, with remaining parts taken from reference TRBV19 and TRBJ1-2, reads DGGITQSPKYLFRKEGQNVTLSCEQNLNHDAMYWYRQDPGQGLRLIYYSQIVNDFQKGDIAEGYSVSREKKESFPLTVTSAQKNPTAFYLCASSPPGVLYGYTFGSGTRLTVV.